The 2 T cell receptor beta chains listed next were all sequenced from one sample in a study of cytomegalovirus exposure and HLA in healthy donors. The PCR contained 60 Vbeta and 13 Jbeta primers. The protocol was immunoSEQ multiplex PCR, while the TCRdb copy is restricted to in-frame clones and leaves out a portion. The sample holds 95,000 to 150,000 clones, over 75% seen once. Sequenced sample: PBMCs. These receptors were taken from a man aged 18-30 years in good health and CMV-seropositive.

The chain uses TRBV9 and TRBJ2-7, with D perhaps matching TRBD1 (7 bases). Trimming removed 4 bases from V and 1 base from J, with 15 bases in between. The CDR3 has 15 residues. Looked up from germline, CDR1 is SGDLS and CDR2 is YYNGEE. CDR3 bases: TGTGCCAGCAGCCCCTCTGCGGGACAGTCCTACGAGCAGTACTTC. Its protein is CASSPSAGQSYEQYF.

This chain joins TRBV19 and TRBJ1-1; D might be TRBD1 (5 bases). The V and J ends lost 3 bases and 0 bases respectively, with 11 bases between them. The CDR3 length is 15 residues. CDR1 and CDR2 (germline): LNHDA, SQIVND (reference sequence). The CDR3 nucleotides read TGTGCCAGTAGTATTAGGGCAGGGATGAACACTGAAGCTTTCTTT. Amino acids: CASSIRAGMNTEAFF.